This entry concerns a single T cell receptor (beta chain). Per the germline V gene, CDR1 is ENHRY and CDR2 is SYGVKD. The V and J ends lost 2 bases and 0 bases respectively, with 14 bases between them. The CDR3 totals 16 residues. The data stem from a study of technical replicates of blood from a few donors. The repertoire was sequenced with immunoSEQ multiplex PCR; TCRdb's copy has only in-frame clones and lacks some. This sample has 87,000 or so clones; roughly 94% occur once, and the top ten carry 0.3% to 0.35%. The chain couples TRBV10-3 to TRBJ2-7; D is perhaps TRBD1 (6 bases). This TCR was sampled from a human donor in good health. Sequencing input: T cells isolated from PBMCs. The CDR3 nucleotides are TGTGCCATCAGTGAGCCCGGACAGCGAGGCTCCTACGAGCAGTACTTC. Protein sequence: CAISEPGQRGSYEQYF.